The 24 T cell receptor beta chains listed next were all sequenced from one sample in a study of blood T cell repertoires in COVID-19. Here immunoSEQ multiplex PCR was the method, and the copy in TCRdb shows in-frame clones only, minus some. This table holds about 74,000 clones, about 84% found once. The sample comprised peripheral blood. Every receptor here comes from a human donor in a cohort sampled during active COVID-19.

This chain links TRBV7-9 with TRBJ1-4; no firm D call. The CDR3 is made up of 16 amino acids. Trimming took 1 base from V and 6 from J, leaving 15 bases between them. Per the germline V gene, CDR1 is SEHNR and CDR2 is FQNEAQ (reference sequence). The CDR3 is CASSLDLGIRDEKLFF. CDR3 DNA sequence: TGTGCCAGCAGCTTAGACCTCGGGATAAGGGATGAAAAACTGTTTTTT.

This chain connects TRBV27 to TRBJ1-2; D gene unclear. The CDR3 runs 15 residues. V lost 3 bases and J lost 5, with 16 bases in between. Germline V lookup: CDR1 MNHEY, CDR2 SMNVEV (reference sequence). CDR3 loop: CASSFSTKDPYGYTF. In nucleotides, the CDR3 is TGTGCCAGCAGTTTCTCGACAAAAGATCCATATGGCTACACCTTC.

The rearrangement uses TRBV6-6 and TRBJ1-3; 8 nucleotides agree with TRBD1. V trimming: 6 bases; J trimming: 0 bases; junction bases outside the gene matches: 4. There are 15 residues in the CDR3. Germline V lookup: CDR1 MNHNY, CDR2 SVGAGI (reference sequence). The CDR3 bases are TGTGCCAGCAGCCGAACAGGGGGCTCTGGAAACACCATATATTTT. It yields the protein CASSRTGGSGNTIYF.

This clone turned up a few times. The V call is TRBV7-2, the J call TRBJ1-6, with TRBD1 matching over 9 bases. The CDR3 has 15 amino acids. Trimming at V came to 5 bases and at J to 9 bases, leaving 8 bases not matched to a gene. Germline CDR1 SGHTA, CDR2 FQGNSA. CDR3 region: CASSPAGQGVSPLHF. CDR3 in DNA: TGTGCCAGCAGCCCCGCGGGACAGGGTGTTTCACCCCTCCACTTT.

The chain employs TRBV1 and TRBJ2-1; the table assigns TRBD2, which was not confirmed against the DNA. TRBV1 is marked as a pseudogene. The CDR3 spans 17 residues. This CDR3 reads CTSSLHPTSGRSNEQFF. CDR3 bases: TGCACCAGCAGCCTACACCCGACTAGCGGGAGAAGCAATGAGCAGTTCTTC.

Written as DNA, the CDR3 is TGTGCCAGCAGCCAAGTCTCAGCTAACTATGGCTACACCTTC. Translation gives CASSQVSANYGYTF. The genes are TRBV3-1 (or the pseudogene TRBV3-2) and TRBJ1-2, with D unclear. CDR3 size: 14 residues. Germline CDR1 LGHDT, CDR2 YNNKEL (reference sequence). V lost 1 base and J 0 bases, leaving 6 bases between the germline ends.

The chain has TRBV5-1 and TRBJ2-1; D call uncertain. This CDR3 has 14 amino acids. Trimming stripped 0 bases from V and 10 bases from J, with 14 bases between. From germline, CDR1 is SGHRS and CDR2 YFSETQ. CDR3 coding DNA: TGCGCCAGCAGCTTGGCCGATGGCTTCATCGAGCAGTTCTTC. It specifies CASSLADGFIEQFF.

This clone has more than one count but fewer than ten. The genes are TRBV7-9 and TRBJ1-1, with D possibly matching TRBD1 (6 bases). The CDR3 contains 17 residues. Trimming cost V 5 bases and J 1 base, with 20 bases left between them. Germline V gene lookup returns CDR1 SEHNR and CDR2 FQNEAQ (reference sequence). The CDR3 DNA reads as TGTGCCAGCAGCAGTCTAGAGGGACACGGGGAGAACACTGAAGCTTTCTTT. Its translation is CASSSLEGHGENTEAFF.

The table lists this clone with a count of one. The chain joins TRBV7-9 to TRBJ2-6, with 10 bases aligning to TRBD1. This CDR3 contains 19 residues. The V and J ends lost 4 bases and 1 base, in that order; junction bases with no gene match: 10. The germline V gene encodes CDR1 SEHNR and CDR2 FQNEAQ (reference sequence). CDR3 coding DNA: TGTGCCAGCAGCTCATTCAGGACAGGGGGTGTTTCTGGGGCCAACGTCCTGACTTTC. This gives the protein CASSSFRTGGVSGANVLTF. Full variable domain (remainder filled in from reference TRBV7-9 and TRBJ2-6): DTGVSQNPRHKITKRGQNVTFRCDPISEHNRLYWYRQTLGQGPEFLTYFQNEAQLEKSRLLSDRFSAERPKGSFSTLEIQRTEQGDSAMYLCASSSFRTGGVSGANVLTFGAGSRLTVL.

Points on this clone: One end of the junction fails to match germline, which may point to a read error. This chain connects TRBV6-1 to TRBJ2-7, with 7 positions matching TRBD1. The CDR3 consists of 12 residues. Per the germline V gene, CDR1 is MNHNS and CDR2 is SASEGT. The CDR3 reads CASSESAGTEDF. The CDR3, as DNA: TGTGCCAGCAGTGAATCAGCCGGGACAGAAGACTTC.

This clone appeared a few times. This chain links TRBV29-1 with TRBJ2-5; D is possibly TRBD1 (6 bases). From germline, CDR1 is SQVTM and CDR2 ANQGSEA. The CDR3 is 13 residues long. V gave up 8 bases and J gave up 4 bases, with 17 bases separating them. The CDR3 region has the DNA TGCAGCCTCCGACAGGATGGGGGAGAGACCCAGTACTTC. This codes for CSLRQDGGETQYF.

The V and J genes are TRBV4-1 and TRBJ1-1; perhaps TRBD1 as D (5 bases). The CDR3 consists of 16 residues. The V end lost 1 base, the J end lost 0 bases, and 12 bases lay between the germline ends. Looked up from germline, CDR1 is MGHRA and CDR2 is YSYEKL. CDR3 loop: CASSQGRRGMNTEAFF. The DNA of the CDR3 is TGCGCCAGCAGCCAAGGCCGGCGGGGGATGAACACTGAAGCTTTCTTT.

The chain combines TRBV11-2 with TRBJ2-3; TRBD2 might be the D (6 bases). The CDR3 covers 14 residues. The V end was cut by 2 bases, the J end by 7 bases, with 13 bases between. The germline V gene encodes CDR1 SGHAT and CDR2 FQNNGV. The CDR3 is CASSLNKGRHTQYF. In DNA, the CDR3 is TGTGCCAGCAGCTTAAATAAGGGGAGGCATACGCAGTATTTT.

The CDR3 sequence is CAISEGGEGYGYTF. CDR3 in DNA: TGTGCCATCAGTGAAGGGGGCGAGGGCTATGGCTACACCTTC. The rearrangement joins TRBV10-3 to TRBJ1-2, with TRBD1 matching 7 bases. CDR1 is ENHRY and CDR2 is SYGVKD in the germline V gene. The CDR3 consists of 14 residues. V shed 3 bases and J 4 bases; nucleotides not matched to a gene: 5.

This clone came up once. The J gene is TRBJ2-7, the V gene TRBV5-1; D is uncertain. CDR3 length: 12 residues. CDR1 and CDR2 from the germline V gene are SGHRS and YFSETQ. The germline V and J ends were trimmed by 0 bases and 6 bases, with 7 bases remaining between them. The CDR3 reads CASSLGTGEQYF. The CDR3 nucleotides are TGCGCCAGCAGCTTGGGTACGGGCGAGCAGTACTTC.

The chain employs TRBV29-1 and TRBJ2-3, with D perhaps matching TRBD2 (5 bases). This CDR3 comprises 12 residues. CDR1 and CDR2 (germline): SQVTM, ANQGSEA. V lost 7 bases, J lost 0 bases, and 8 bases lay in between. Here the CDR3 reads CSARTSTDTQYF. DNA of the CDR3: TGCAGCGCCAGGACTAGCACAGATACGCAGTATTTT.

In its sample, this clone was seen a few times. The gene calls are TRBV7-8 and TRBJ1-5; possible D gene TRBD1, 6 bases. This CDR3 is 16 amino acids long. Trimming pared 2 bases from V and 0 bases from J, leaving 11 bases between. Germline CDR1 is SGHVS and CDR2 is FQNEAQ. The CDR3 loop reads CASSLQGGYSNQPQHF. The CDR3 DNA reads TGTGCCAGCAGCTTACAAGGGGGTTATAGCAATCAGCCCCAGCATTTT.

The rearrangement joins TRBV10-3 to TRBJ2-1; 15 bases are a match to TRBD2. V was pared by 6 bases and J by 10 bases, with 10 bases of the junction left unmatched. Germline lookup yields CDR1 ENHRY and CDR2 SYGVKD. This CDR3 region has 16 residues. The CDR3 bases are TGTGCCATCAGCAATGGACTAGCGGGAGGGCCACGGGAGCAGTTCTTC. Translating it yields CAISNGLAGGPREQFF.

V usage is TRBV6-2 or TRBV6-3 and J usage is TRBJ2-3, with 10 bases identical to TRBD1. The ends lost 6 bases at V and 3 bases at J; junction bases unmatched: 3. Germline V gene data show CDR1 as MNHEY and CDR2 as SVGEGT. The CDR3 covers 14 residues. DNA for the CDR3: TGTGCCAGCAGCGACAGGGGGCGTACAGATACGCAGTATTTT. Translation: CASSDRGRTDTQYF.

This clone has only one observation. The V and J genes are TRBV7-2 and TRBJ1-1, with D uncertain. There are 14 residues in the CDR3. CDR1 and CDR2 (germline): SGHTA, FQGNSA. Trimming took 1 base from V and 3 from J, leaving 9 bases between them. CDR3 residues: CASSLGTVDTEAFF. The CDR3, as DNA: TGTGCCAGCAGCTTAGGTACTGTGGACACTGAAGCTTTCTTT.

The V call is TRBV6-5, the J call TRBJ1-2; TRBD1 aligns across 9 bases. The ends lost 5 bases at V and 3 bases at J; junction bases unmatched: 7. Germline CDR1 is MNHEY and CDR2 is SVGAGI. CDR3 length: 15 residues. The CDR3 nucleotides read TGTGCCAGCAGTCCCCAGAGGACAGGGGACTATGGCTACACCTTC. This codes for CASSPQRTGDYGYTF.

At least ten counts were recorded for this clone. The chain recombines TRBV30 with TRBJ1-5; TRBD1 matches 9 bases. The CDR3 spans 15 residues. The germline CDR1 and CDR2 sequences are GTSNPN and SVGIG (reference sequence). V gave up 0 bases and J gave up 4 bases; unmatched junction bases: 4. In DNA form, the CDR3 reads TGTGCCTGGAGTGTACGGGACAGGGTGAATCAGCCCCAGCATTTT. This sequence encodes CAWSVRDRVNQPQHF.

The genes are TRBV18 and TRBJ2-7; 10 nucleotides line up with TRBD1. The CDR3 sequence is 15 residues long. Germline V lookup: CDR1 KGHSH, CDR2 LQKENI. V was clipped by 6 bases and J by 6 bases; unmatched bases: 11. CDR3 sequence (DNA): TGTGCCAGCTCCTCGCCCGGGACAGGGGTATCCGAGCAGTACTTC. Translating it yields CASSSPGTGVSEQYF.

The chain has TRBV18 and TRBJ2-5, with 13 nucleotides matching TRBD2. The junction had 9 bases not matched to a gene; V was cut back by 0 bases and J by 5 bases. The CDR3 has 18 amino acids. CDR1 and CDR2 (germline): KGHSH, LQKENI. CDR3 bases: TGTGCCAGCTCACCACCGATCACTAGCGGGAGGGCCCGGGAGACCCAGTACTTC. Protein product: CASSPPITSGRARETQYF.